Presented here are 8 T cell receptor beta chains from one specimen sequenced in a study of PD-1 blockade in classical Hodgkin lymphoma (dated by TCRdb to the early 2020s). The time point label for this specimen denotes: cycle 1 day 1 (C1D1), immediately before nivolumab initiation. Relapse after autologous stem cell transplantation had occurred in all trial patients, and cohorts A, B and C were distinguished by prior brentuximab vedotin exposure. Using a Miltenyi CD4+ T cell isolation kit, CD4+ T cells were purified from thawed PBMCs through magnetic negative selection. The library was built by means of the immunoSEQ multiplex PCR assay. What TCRdb holds here is the immuneACCESS table cut down to in-frame rearrangements. Part of the clones is not present; checked against another copy, under half of the missing clones reflect an unresolved V gene, and the others are unexplained. This sample has about 27,000 clones in its table, and around three quarters of those were observed once. 2.4% of the sample belongs to the ten largest clones.

The sequencing here drew on CD4+ T cells from blood, taken at baseline. The source is a human donor with classical Hodgkin lymphoma.

The V and J genes are TRBV7-3 and TRBJ2-5; 7 bases agree with TRBD1. Losses at the gene ends were 5 bases for V and 3 bases for J; bases not matched to a gene: 3. CDR1 and CDR2 from the germline V gene are SGHTA and FQGTGA. CDR3 length: 13 amino acids. CDR3 in amino acids: CASSQTGEETQYF. The CDR3 DNA reads TGTGCCAGCAGCCAAACAGGGGAAGAGACCCAGTACTTC.

The rearrangement uses TRBV7-9 and TRBJ1-6; the D is unclear. The CDR3 runs to 13 residues. Germline-derived CDR1 and CDR2 are SEHNR and FQNEAQ (reference sequence). The V end was cut by 11 bases, the J end by 9 bases, with 17 bases between. The CDR3 DNA reads as TGTGCCGGCGGCGGACGGGGAAGTTCACCCCTCCACTTT. Translating gives CAGGGRGSSPLHF.

The V call is TRBV10-3, the J call TRBJ2-5; D may match TRBD1 or TRBD2 (6 bases each). The germline V and J ends were trimmed by 4 bases and 1 base, with 19 bases remaining between them. Germline loops: CDR1 ENHRY, CDR2 SYGVKD. This CDR3 comprises 17 residues. The CDR3 coding sequence is TGTGCCATCAGTGTCTCGGGGGCAGGGTTGGCCCAAGAGACCCAGTACTTC. Protein product: CAISVSGAGLAQETQYF.

The chain recombines TRBV7-8 with TRBJ2-3; D gene uncertain. The germline V gene has CDR1 SGHVS and CDR2 FQNEAQ. Deletions cut 1 base from V and 2 bases from J, with 13 bases between. The CDR3 is made up of 16 amino acids. In DNA, the CDR3 is TGTGCCAGCAGCTTAGTAAGGGTTGAGGACACAGATACGCAGTATTTT. As protein: CASSLVRVEDTDTQYF. Complete variable domain (other parts from reference TRBV7-8 and TRBJ2-3): GAGVSQSPRYKVAKRGQDVALRCDPISGHVSLFWYQQALGQGPEFLTYFQNEAQLDKSGLPSDRFFAERPEGSVSTLKIQRTQQEDSAVYLCASSLVRVEDTDTQYFGPGTRLTVL.

This clone showed up just once. This chain joins TRBV5-1 and TRBJ1-1, with unresolved D. The CDR3 is made up of 10 amino acids. Trimming stripped 4 bases from V and 6 bases from J, with 4 bases between. CDR1 SGHRS and CDR2 YFSETQ come from the germline V gene. CDR3 loop: CASSGAEAFF. The CDR3 DNA is TGCGCCAGCAGCGGGGCTGAAGCTTTCTTT.

V gene TRBV29-1 combines with J gene TRBJ1-4; 9 bases map to TRBD1. The germline gives CDR1 SQVTM, CDR2 ANQGSEA. V gave up 3 bases and J gave up 8 bases; unmatched junction bases: 16. The CDR3 length is 17 residues. The CDR3, as DNA: TGCAGCGTTGAGGAGCGGGGACAGGGTTTTTTCGGGGAAAAACTGTTTTTT. Translated: CSVEERGQGFFGEKLFF.

CDR3 sequence reads: CASSLEWGAGGYTF. CDR3 DNA: TGTGCCAGCAGCTTGGAATGGGGGGCTGGCGGCTACACCTTC. This chain joins TRBV5-5 and TRBJ1-2; TRBD1 might be the D (6 bases). The germline V and J ends were trimmed by 0 bases and 8 bases, with 14 bases remaining between them. Germline loops: CDR1 SGHKS, CDR2 YYEKEE (reference sequence). The CDR3 is 14 residues long. The entire variable domain, with the rest obtained from reference TRBV5-5 and TRBJ1-2, is as follows: DAGVTQSPTHLIKTRGQQVTLRCSPISGHKSVSWYQQVLGQGPQFIFQYYEKEERGRGNFPDRFSARQFPNYSSELNVNALLLGDSALYLCASSLEWGAGGYTFGSGTRLTVV.

The gene calls are TRBV7-2 and TRBJ1-5; D is ambiguous. The V gene lost 0 bases and the J gene lost 8 bases, with 8 bases spanning the gap. Looked up from germline, CDR1 is SGHTA and CDR2 is FQGNSA. The CDR3 has 13 amino acids. The CDR3 bases are TGTGCCAGCAGCTTAGCAGGGTGGGAGCCCCAGCATTTT. Its translation is CASSLAGWEPQHF.